One and the same sample provided the 4 T cell receptor beta chains below, sequenced in a study of cytomegalovirus exposure and HLA in healthy donors (dated by TCRdb to between 2016 and 2019). The receptor library was made with the immunoSEQ multiplex PCR assay. For the multiplex PCR, a mixture combining 60 forward primers for TCR Vbeta segments and 13 reverse primers for TCR Jbeta segments was used. Imported from immuneACCESS, the table was reduced by TCRdb to in-frame sequences with V and J called. These copies leave out some clones; in studies compared against another copy, an unresolved V gene accounts for under half, and the cause of the remainder is not known. Present in this sample are some 95,000 clones, approximately 70% of which were seen just once. Of the sample, around 1.9% is held by the ten largest clones. Sequencing was performed on PBMCs. The receptor source for this set is a man aged 25-45 years in good health and CMV-seronegative.

This clone was observed once. The chain has TRBV6-5 and TRBJ1-4; maybe TRBD1 (6 bases). CDR1 and CDR2 (germline): MNHEY, SVGAGI. This CDR3 has 15 residues. Trimming removed 4 bases from V and 6 bases from J, with 15 bases in between. CDR3 sequence: CASSSPRGGYEKLFF. The CDR3 DNA follows: TGTGCCAGCAGTTCCCCCAGGGGAGGGTATGAAAAACTGTTTTTT.

The chain uses TRBV28 and TRBJ2-2, with D possibly being TRBD2 (5 bases). The length of the CDR3 is 13 residues. Germline V CDR1 and CDR2: MDHEN, SYDVKM. The V end was cut by 6 bases, the J end by 4 bases, with 9 bases between. CDR3 DNA: TGTGCCAGCAGACTAGATCCCACCGGGGAGCTGTTTTTT. Protein sequence: CASRLDPTGELFF.

The gene calls are TRBV27 and TRBJ1-2; 8 nucleotides line up with TRBD1. The CDR3 has 17 amino acids. Germline assignment: CDR1 MNHEY and CDR2 SMNVEV (reference sequence). V trimming: 5 bases; J trimming: 5 bases; junction bases outside the gene matches: 16. The CDR3 spells CASSPGPRDRRRYGYTF. CDR3 nucleotides: TGTGCCAGCAGTCCCGGACCCCGGGACAGGAGACGTTATGGCTACACCTTC.

The table lists this clone with a few counts. V usage is TRBV5-1 and J usage is TRBJ2-5, with D possibly TRBD2 on 6 matching bases. Germline CDR1 and CDR2: SGHRS and YFSETQ. With 5 bases removed from V and 2 bases from J, the gap between germline ends came to 22 bases. The CDR3 extends over 17 amino acids. The CDR3 nucleotides are TGCGCCAGCAGGGCTCACGGGAGTATTGCAAGTCAAGAGACCCAGTACTTC. Residues: CASRAHGSIASQETQYF.